This TCR beta chain was documented in a study of OX40 agonist ivuxolimab in advanced cancers. The data were produced by immunoSEQ multiplex PCR, yet TCRdb's version contains in-frame clones alone and is incomplete. The sample holds approximately 79,000 clones, around 94% seen once. The V end was cut by 1 base, the J end by 3 bases, with 8 bases between. Germline CDR1 WSHSY, CDR2 SAAADI. This CDR3 contains 14 residues. This clone was seen a single time. The chain combines TRBV10-2 with TRBJ2-3; tentative D call: TRBD2 (6 bases). The sample consisted of CD4+ or CD8+ T cells sorted from blood, taken in a trial of the OX40 agonist ivuxolimab. The source of this sequence is an adult with an advanced solid tumor such as melanoma, head and neck, liver or kidney cancer. In DNA, the CDR3 is TGCGCCAGCAGTGAGTACGGGAGTACAGATACGCAGTATTTT. Its protein is CASSEYGSTDTQYF.